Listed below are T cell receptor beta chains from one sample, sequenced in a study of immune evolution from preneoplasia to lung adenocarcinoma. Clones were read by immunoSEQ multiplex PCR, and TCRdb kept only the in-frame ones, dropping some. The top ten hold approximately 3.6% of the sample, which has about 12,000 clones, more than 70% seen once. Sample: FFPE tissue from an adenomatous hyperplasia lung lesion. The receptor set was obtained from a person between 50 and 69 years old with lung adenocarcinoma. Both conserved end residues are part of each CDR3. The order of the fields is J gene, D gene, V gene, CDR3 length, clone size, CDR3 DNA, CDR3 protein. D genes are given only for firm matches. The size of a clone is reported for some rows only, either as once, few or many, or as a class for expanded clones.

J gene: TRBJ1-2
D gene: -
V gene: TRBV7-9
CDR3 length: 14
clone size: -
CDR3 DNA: TGTGCCAGCAGCCCCCAATCTCAGGGGCATGGCTACACCTTC
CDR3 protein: CASSPQSQGHGYTF

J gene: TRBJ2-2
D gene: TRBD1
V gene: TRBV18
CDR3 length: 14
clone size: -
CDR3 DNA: TGTGCCAGCCAGGGGACAGAATACACCGGGGAGCTGTTTTTT
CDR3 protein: CASQGTEYTGELFF

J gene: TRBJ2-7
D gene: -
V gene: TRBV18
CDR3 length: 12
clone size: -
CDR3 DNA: TGTGCCAGCTCACGGGATTCCTACGAGCAGTACTTC
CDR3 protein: CASSRDSYEQYF

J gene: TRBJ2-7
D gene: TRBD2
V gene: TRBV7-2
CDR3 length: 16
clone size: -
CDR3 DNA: TGTGCCAGCAGCCGACCGACCAGCGCGGGGGCCTACGAGCAGTACTTC
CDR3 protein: CASSRPTSAGAYEQYF

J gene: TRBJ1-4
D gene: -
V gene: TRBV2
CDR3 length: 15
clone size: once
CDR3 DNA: TGTGCCAGCAACATACCGGGACCGGGTAATGAAAAACTGTTTTTT
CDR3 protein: CASNIPGPGNEKLFF

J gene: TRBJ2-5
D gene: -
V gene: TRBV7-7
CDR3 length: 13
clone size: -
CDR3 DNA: TGTGCTAGCAGCTTAGTTCGGGAAGAGACCCAGTACTTC
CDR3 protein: CASSLVREETQYF

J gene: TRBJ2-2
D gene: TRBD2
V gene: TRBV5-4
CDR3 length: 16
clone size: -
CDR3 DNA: TGTGCCAGCAGCCAAACTAGCGGGAGTGACACCGGGGAGCTGTTTTTT
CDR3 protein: CASSQTSGSDTGELFF

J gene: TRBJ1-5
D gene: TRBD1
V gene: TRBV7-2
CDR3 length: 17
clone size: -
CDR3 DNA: TGTGCCAGCACCTTGACAGGGGGCTCGGTGAGCAATCAGCCCCAGCATTTT
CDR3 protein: CASTLTGGSVSNQPQHF

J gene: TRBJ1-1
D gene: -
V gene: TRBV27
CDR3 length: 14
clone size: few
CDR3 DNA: TGTGCCAGCAGTTTATATCCAGAGTGGACTGAAGCTTTCTTT
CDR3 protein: CASSLYPEWTEAFF

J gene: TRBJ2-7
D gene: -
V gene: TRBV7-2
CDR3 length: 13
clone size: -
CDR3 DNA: TGTGCCAGCAGCTTAGCAGGGTCGGTCGAGCAGTACTTC
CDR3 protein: CASSLAGSVEQYF

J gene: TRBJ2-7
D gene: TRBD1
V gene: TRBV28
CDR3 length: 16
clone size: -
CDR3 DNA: TGTGCCAGCAGTCCCTACGCTGGGACAGGGATTTACGAGCAGTACTTC
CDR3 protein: CASSPYAGTGIYEQYF

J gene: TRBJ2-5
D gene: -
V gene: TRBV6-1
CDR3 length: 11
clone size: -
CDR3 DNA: TGTGCCAGCAGTACCCAAGAGACCCAGTACTTC
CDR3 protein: CASSTQETQYF

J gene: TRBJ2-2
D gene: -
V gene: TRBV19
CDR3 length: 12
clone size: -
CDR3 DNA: TGTGCGAGTGGGATGGGTACCGGGGAGCTGTTTTTT
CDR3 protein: CASGMGTGELFF

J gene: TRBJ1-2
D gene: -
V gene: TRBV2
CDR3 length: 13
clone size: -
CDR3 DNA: TGTGCCAGCAGAGCCACGCGGCAGGATGGCTACACCTTC
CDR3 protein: CASRATRQDGYTF

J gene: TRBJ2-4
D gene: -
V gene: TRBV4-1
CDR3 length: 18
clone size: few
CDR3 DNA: TGCGCCAGCAGCCAAGATTCAGGAGGATCGATGGCCAAAAACATTCAGTACTTC
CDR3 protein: CASSQDSGGSMAKNIQYF

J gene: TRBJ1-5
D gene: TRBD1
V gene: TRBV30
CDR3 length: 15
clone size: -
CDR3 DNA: TGTGCCTGGAGTTTATTGGACAGGGACAATCAGCCCCAGCATTTT
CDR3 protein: CAWSLLDRDNQPQHF

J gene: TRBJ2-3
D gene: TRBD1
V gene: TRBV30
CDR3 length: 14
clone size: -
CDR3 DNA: TGTGCCTGGAGGACAGGGGTTGGGGTAGATACGCAGTATTTT
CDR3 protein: CAWRTGVGVDTQYF

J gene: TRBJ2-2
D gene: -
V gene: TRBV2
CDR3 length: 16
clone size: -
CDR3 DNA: TGTGCCAGCAGTGAGACAGCGTGGGGTACGGGCGGGGAGCTGTTTTTT
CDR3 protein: CASSETAWGTGGELFF

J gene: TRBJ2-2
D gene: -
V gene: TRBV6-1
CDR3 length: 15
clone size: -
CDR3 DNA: TGTGCCACAAGGGACCGCTCTTTCGACACCGGGGAGCTGTTTTTT
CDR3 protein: CATRDRSFDTGELFF

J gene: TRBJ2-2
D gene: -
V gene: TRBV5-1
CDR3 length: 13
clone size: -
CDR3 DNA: TGCGCCAGCAGCTCAGGGAACACCGGGGAGCTGTTTTTT
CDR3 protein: CASSSGNTGELFF

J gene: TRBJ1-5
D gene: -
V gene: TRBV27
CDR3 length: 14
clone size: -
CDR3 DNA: TGTGCCAGCAGTTTTTCTACAGATAATCAGCCCCAGCATTTT
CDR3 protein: CASSFSTDNQPQHF

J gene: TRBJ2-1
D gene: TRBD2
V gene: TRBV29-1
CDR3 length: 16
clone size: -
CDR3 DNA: TGCAGCGTTGACGCTGCGGGAGAGAGCTCCTACAATGAGCAGTTCTTC
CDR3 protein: CSVDAAGESSYNEQFF

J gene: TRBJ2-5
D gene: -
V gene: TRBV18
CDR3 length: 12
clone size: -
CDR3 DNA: TGTGCCAGCTCACCAGAGGCGAAGACCCAGTACTTC
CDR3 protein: CASSPEAKTQYF

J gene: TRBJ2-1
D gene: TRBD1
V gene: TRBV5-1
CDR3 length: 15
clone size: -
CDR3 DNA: TGCGCCAGCAGCCAGGACAGGGGGCTGGGGAATGAGCAGTTCTTC
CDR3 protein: CASSQDRGLGNEQFF

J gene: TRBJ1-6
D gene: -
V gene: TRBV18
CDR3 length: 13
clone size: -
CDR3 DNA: TGTGCCAGCTCGGTGGGGGCCAATTCACCCCTCCACTTT
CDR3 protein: CASSVGANSPLHF

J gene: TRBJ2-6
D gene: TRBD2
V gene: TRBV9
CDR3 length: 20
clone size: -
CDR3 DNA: TGTGCCAGCAGCGGGTCTAGCGGGAGGGCCCAACCCTCTGGGGCCAACGTCCTGACTTTC
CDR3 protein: CASSGSSGRAQPSGANVLTF

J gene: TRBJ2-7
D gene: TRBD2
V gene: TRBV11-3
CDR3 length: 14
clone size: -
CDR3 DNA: TGTGCCAGCAGCCTAGCGGGAGGGCCCTACGAGCAGTACTTC
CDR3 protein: CASSLAGGPYEQYF

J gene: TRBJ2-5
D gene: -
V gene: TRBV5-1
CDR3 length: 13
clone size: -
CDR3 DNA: TGCGCCAGCAGCTTAGGAGCGCGGGAGACCCAGTACTTC
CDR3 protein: CASSLGARETQYF

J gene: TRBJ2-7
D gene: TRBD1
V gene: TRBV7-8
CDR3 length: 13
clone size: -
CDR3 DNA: TGTGCCAGCAGCTTACGACAGGGGTACGAGCAGTACTTC
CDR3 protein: CASSLRQGYEQYF

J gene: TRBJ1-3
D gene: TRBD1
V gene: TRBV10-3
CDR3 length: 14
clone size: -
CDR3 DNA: TGTGCCATCAGGGGACAGGGCTCTGGAAACACCATATATTTT
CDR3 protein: CAIRGQGSGNTIYF

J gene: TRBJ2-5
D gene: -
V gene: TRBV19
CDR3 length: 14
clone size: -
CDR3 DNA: TGTGCCAGTAGTATCGGCCTAGCGTCTGAGACCCAGTACTTC
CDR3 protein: CASSIGLASETQYF

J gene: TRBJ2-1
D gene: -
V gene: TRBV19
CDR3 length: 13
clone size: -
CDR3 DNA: TGTGCCAGTAGTAGACGCGGGTACAATGAGCAGTTCTTC
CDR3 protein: CASSRRGYNEQFF

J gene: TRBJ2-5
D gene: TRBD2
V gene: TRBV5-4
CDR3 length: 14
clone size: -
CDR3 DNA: TGTGCCAGCAGCGTGACTAGCGGACAAGAGACCCAGTACTTC
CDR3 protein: CASSVTSGQETQYF

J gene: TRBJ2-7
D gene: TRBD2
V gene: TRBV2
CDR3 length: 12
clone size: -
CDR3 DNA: TGTGCCAGTTTAGCGGGAGGTAACGAGCAGTACTTC
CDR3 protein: CASLAGGNEQYF

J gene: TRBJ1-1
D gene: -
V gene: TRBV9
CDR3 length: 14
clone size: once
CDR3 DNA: TGTGCCAGCATCCTAGCATACCAGAACACTGAAGCTTTCTTT
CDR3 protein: CASILAYQNTEAFF

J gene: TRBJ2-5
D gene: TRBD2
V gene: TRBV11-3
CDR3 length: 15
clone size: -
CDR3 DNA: TGTGCCAGCAGCTTAGGGACTAGCGGGGAAGAGACCCAGTACTTC
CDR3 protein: CASSLGTSGEETQYF

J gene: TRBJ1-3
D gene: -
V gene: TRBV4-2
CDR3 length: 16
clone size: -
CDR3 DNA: TGTGCCAGCAGCCAAGGGGGGGTTCGGCCTGGAAACACCATATATTTT
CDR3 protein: CASSQGGVRPGNTIYF

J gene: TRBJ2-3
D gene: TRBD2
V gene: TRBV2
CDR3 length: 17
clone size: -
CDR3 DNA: TGTGCCAGCAGGGGAGGTAGCGGGAGGGCCGGGACAGATACGCAGTATTTT
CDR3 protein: CASRGGSGRAGTDTQYF

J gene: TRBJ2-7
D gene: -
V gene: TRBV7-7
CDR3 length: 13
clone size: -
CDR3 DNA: TGTGCTAGCAGCCCGACTCCCACAAGCGAGCAGTACTTC
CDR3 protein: CASSPTPTSEQYF

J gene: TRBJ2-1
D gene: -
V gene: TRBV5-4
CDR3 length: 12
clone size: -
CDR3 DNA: TGTGCCAGCAGCTTGGGAGGGGGGGAGCAGTTCTTC
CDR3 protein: CASSLGGGEQFF

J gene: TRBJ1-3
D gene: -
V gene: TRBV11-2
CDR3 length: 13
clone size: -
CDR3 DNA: TGTGCCAGCAGTTTCCTCTCTGGAAACACCATATATTTT
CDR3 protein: CASSFLSGNTIYF

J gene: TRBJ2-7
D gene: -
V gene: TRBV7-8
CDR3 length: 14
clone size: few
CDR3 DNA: TGTGCCAGCAGCTTACTAGCCTCCGACAGTCCTCAGTACTTC
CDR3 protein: CASSLLASDSPQYF

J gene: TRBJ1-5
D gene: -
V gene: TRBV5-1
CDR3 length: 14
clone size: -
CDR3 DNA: TGCGCCAGCAGCCCGGACAGTAGGAATCAGCCCCAGCATTTT
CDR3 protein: CASSPDSRNQPQHF

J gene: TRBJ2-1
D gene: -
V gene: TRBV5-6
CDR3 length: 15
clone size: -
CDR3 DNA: TGTGCCAGCAGCTTTGTAGGCCGGGCCTACAATGAGCAGTTCTTC
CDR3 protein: CASSFVGRAYNEQFF